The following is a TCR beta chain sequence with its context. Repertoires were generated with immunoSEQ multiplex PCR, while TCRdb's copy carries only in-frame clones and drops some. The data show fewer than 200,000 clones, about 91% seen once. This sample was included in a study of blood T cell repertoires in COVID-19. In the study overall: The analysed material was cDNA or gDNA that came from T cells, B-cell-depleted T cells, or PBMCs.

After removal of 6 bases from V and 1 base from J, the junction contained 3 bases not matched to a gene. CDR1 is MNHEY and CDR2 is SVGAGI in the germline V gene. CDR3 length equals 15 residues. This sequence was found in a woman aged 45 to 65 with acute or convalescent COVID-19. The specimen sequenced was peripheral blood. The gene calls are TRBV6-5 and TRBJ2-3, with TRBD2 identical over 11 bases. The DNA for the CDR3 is TGTGCCAGCAGCCTGACTAGCGGGGGCACAGATACGCAGTATTTT. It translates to CASSLTSGGTDTQYF.